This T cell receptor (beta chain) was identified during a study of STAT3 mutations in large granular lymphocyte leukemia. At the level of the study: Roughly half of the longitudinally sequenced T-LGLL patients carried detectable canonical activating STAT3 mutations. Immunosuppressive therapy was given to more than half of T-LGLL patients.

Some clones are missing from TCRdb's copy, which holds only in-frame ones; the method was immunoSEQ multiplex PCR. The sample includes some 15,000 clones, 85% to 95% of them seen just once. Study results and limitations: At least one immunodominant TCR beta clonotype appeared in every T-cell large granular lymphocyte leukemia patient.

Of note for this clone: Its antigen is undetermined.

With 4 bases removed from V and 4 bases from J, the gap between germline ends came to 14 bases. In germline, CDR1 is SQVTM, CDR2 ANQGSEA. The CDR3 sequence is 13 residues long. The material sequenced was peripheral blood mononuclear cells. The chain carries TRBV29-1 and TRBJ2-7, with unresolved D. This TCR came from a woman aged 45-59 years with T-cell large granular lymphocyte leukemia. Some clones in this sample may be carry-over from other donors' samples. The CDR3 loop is CSVAWPPTYEQYF. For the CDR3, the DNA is TGCAGCGTTGCATGGCCTCCGACGTACGAGCAGTACTTC.